The rows below give T cell receptor beta chains drawn from one sample of a study of CD4 T cells in relation to SARS-CoV-2 and coronaviruses. No antigens are known for them. Clones were sequenced by immunoSEQ multiplex PCR, and TCRdb holds only the in-frame ones, with some missing. The sample holds around 25,000 clones, around 82% seen once. Specimen: CD4+ T cells from PBMCs, cultured in vitro. The receptor set was obtained from a human donor in good health. Both conserved end residues are part of each CDR3. A D gene is named only where the DNA matches it firmly.

D,V,length,J,CDR3,DNA
-,TRBV10-3,14,TRBJ2-3,CAISDRASTDTQYF,TGTGCCATCAGTGACCGAGCTAGCACAGATACGCAGTATTTT
TRBD2,TRBV6-5,14,TRBJ2-1,CASTGLAGRNQQFF,TGTGCCAGCACCGGACTAGCGGGAAGGAATCAGCAGTTCTTC
-,TRBV7-8,13,TRBJ2-7,CASSLVRVGEQYF,TGTGCCAGCAGCTTAGTACGGGTCGGCGAGCAGTACTTC
-,TRBV3-1/TRBV3-2,16,TRBJ2-6,CASSQEGRAGANVLTF,TGTGCCAGCAGCCAAGAGGGAAGGGCTGGGGCCAACGTCCTGACTTTC
TRBD1,TRBV5-1,15,TRBJ2-1,CASSLGGTGKTEQFF,TGCGCCAGCAGCTTGGGAGGGACAGGAAAGACTGAGCAGTTCTTC
TRBD2,TRBV6-6,14,TRBJ2-4,CASSYSGGAAIQYF,TGTGCCAGCAGTTACTCGGGAGGGGCGGCCATTCAGTACTTC
TRBD2,TRBV30,13,TRBJ2-3,CALGSGNTDTQYF,TGTGCCTTAGGCAGCGGGAACACAGATACGCAGTATTTT
-,TRBV6-5,14,TRBJ2-7,CASTPTGLTYEQYF,TGTGCCAGCACCCCGACAGGACTCACCTACGAGCAGTACTTC